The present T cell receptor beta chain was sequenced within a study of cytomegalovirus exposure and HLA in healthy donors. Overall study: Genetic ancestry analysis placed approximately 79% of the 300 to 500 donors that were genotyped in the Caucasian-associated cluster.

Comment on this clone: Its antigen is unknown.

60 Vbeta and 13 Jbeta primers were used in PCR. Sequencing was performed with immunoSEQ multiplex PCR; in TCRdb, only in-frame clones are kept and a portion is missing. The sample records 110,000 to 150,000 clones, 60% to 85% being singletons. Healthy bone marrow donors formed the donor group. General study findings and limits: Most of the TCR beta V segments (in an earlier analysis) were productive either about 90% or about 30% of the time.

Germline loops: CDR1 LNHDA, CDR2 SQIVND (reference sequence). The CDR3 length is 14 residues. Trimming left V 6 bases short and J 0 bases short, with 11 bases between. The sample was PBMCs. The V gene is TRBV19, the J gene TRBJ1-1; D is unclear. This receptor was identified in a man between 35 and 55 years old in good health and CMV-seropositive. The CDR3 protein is CASSSEGLNTEAFF. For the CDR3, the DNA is TGTGCCAGTAGCTCCGAGGGATTGAACACTGAAGCTTTCTTT. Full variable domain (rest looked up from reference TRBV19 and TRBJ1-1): DGGITQSPKYLFRKEGQNVTLSCEQNLNHDAMYWYRQDPGQGLRLIYYSQIVNDFQKGDIAEGYSVSREKKESFPLTVTSAQKNPTAFYLCASSSEGLNTEAFFGQGTRLTVV.